This record covers a single T cell receptor (beta chain). Its antigen is unknown. The sample holds no much larger clone one base away, and base qualities are not on file. TCRbeta CDR3 regions were amplified from genomic DNA by means of the immunoSEQ Assay, a bias-controlled multiplex PCR. Per the original workflow: Nucleated cell counts per sample were estimated from amplification of reference gene primers within the assay. Sequence reads were collapsed and filtered to measure the absolute abundance of every unique TCRbeta CDR3 rearrangement. For each sample, productive Simpson clonality was calculated as the square root of Simpson's diversity index across productive rearrangements. TCRdb obtained this table from immuneACCESS and retained in-frame rearrangements with V and J assigned. These tables miss some clones; where compared with another copy, unresolved V genes account for less than half of the shortfall, and the remainder is unexplained. The DNA was the basis for D and trimming; V, J and clone size are from that table. Recorded for this sample are 200,000 or so clones; about 88% of them occurred a single time. Around 17% of the sample rests with the top ten.

The source of the sample is a study of blood T cell repertoires in COVID-19 (TCRdb year 2020). With respect to the entire study: Samples from collaborators originated in the United States, Italy and Spain and spanned both the acute and convalescent phases of COVID-19. The prospective study material was composed of cDNA or gDNA derived from T cells, B-cell-depleted T cells, or PBMCs. A freely available public database, intended as a resource for researchers studying the immune response to SARS-CoV-2, is where the repertoires were released. Deeply sampled blood TCRbeta repertoires from subjects exposed to, actively infected with, or recovered from COVID-19 were included in the dataset. Sample metadata almost always included a de-identified subject ID, COVID-19 status, age in years and sex. Samples came from the ongoing ImmuneRACE study (first 160 participants) plus 1,254 subjects from 6 global collaborators. Where available, HLA class I and class II types were taken from metadata supplied by the sample provider and were not determined by assay-based typing. Results and caveats for the whole study, not just this receptor: The quantity of clinical and demographic metadata differed by source and by participant and was supplied without curation.

At one collaborating source in Seattle, patients were enrolled during active infection and were followed longitudinally through the course of disease. Collaborating institutions collected whole blood in K2EDTA tubes following their own protocols. For TCRbeta analysis, collaborators shipped samples in one of three forms: frozen whole blood, isolated PBMCs, or DNA extracted from either of those sample types. Sequencing was performed on peripheral blood. This receptor was identified in a man in his fifties or sixties with COVID-19, enrolled during active disease.

The sequenced DNA: TGCGCCAGCACGACAGGGGAGGGTGAAAAACTGTTTTTT. Translated, it reads CASTTGEGEKLFF. The chain uses TRBV5-1 and TRBJ1-4; the central 8 bases match TRBD1. The germline V gene sets CDR1 to SGHRS and CDR2 to YFSETQ. The CDR3 sequence holds 13 residues, the cysteine and phenylalanine included. Only the CDR3 region is kept as DNA, spanning 39 bases read in frame from base 1. From V the trimming removes 6 bases and from J it removes 7 bases, while the gene matches leave 5 bases of the junction unaccounted for. The full variable domain, completed from the reference TRBV5-1 and TRBJ1-4 proteins outside the CDR3, reads KAGVTQTPRYLIKTRGQQVTLSCSPISGHRSVSWYQQTPGQGLQFLFEYFSETQRNKGNFPGRFSGRQFSNSRSEMNVSTLELGDSALYLCASTTGEGEKLFFGSGTQLSVL.